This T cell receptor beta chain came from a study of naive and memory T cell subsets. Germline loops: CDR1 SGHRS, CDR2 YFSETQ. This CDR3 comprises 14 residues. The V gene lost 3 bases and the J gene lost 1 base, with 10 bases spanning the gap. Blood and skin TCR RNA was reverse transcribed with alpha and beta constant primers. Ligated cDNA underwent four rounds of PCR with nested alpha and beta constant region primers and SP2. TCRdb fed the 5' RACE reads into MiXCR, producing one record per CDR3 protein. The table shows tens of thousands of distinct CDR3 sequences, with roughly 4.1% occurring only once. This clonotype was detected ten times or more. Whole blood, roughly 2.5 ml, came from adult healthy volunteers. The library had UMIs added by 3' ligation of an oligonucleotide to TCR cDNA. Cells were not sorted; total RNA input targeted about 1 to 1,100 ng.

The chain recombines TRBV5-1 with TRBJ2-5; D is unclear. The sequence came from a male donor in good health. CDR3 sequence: CASSWNAAQETQYF. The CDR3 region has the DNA TGCGCCAGCAGCTGGAACGCAGCCCAAGAGACCCAGTACTTC.